This TCR beta chain originates from a study of blood T cell repertoires in COVID-19 (dated by TCRdb to about 2020). For the study in its entirety: Samples from collaborators originated in the United States, Italy and Spain and spanned both the acute and convalescent phases of COVID-19. The repertoires were made available in a free public database intended to serve as a resource for research on the immune response to SARS-CoV-2. Where available, HLA class I and class II types were obtained from metadata supplied by the sample provider rather than from assay-based typing. Samples were obtained from the ongoing ImmuneRACE study (first 160 participants) and from about 1,300 subjects provided by 6 global collaborators. The material from the prospective study consisted of cDNA or gDNA derived from T cells, B-cell-depleted T cells, or PBMCs. Sample metadata almost always included a de-identified subject ID, COVID-19 status, age in years and sex. Deeply sampled blood TCRbeta repertoires from subjects exposed to, actively infected with, or recovered from COVID-19 were included in the dataset. The paper as a whole reports these results and caveats: How much clinical and demographic metadata was included differed by source and by participant, and the metadata was provided uncurated.

Participants in the prospective study were aged roughly 18 to 100 years, lived in 20 to 30 United States geographic areas, and enrolled through a virtual design. To assign participants to cohorts, the prospective study relied on clinical history that participants themselves reported in a screening survey and a study questionnaire. In the prospective study, whole blood, serum and a nasopharyngeal or oropharyngeal swab were collected from each participant by mobile phlebotomists. Additional blood draws and questionnaires over an approximately 2-month period could optionally be provided by prospective study participants. Before DNA extraction, blood samples from the prospective study were shipped at room temperature or frozen. The immunoSEQ Assay, a bias-controlled multiplex PCR, was used to amplify TCRbeta CDR3 regions from genomic DNA. Per the original workflow: The number of nucleated cells in each sample was estimated from the amplification of reference gene primers within the assay. To quantify the absolute abundance of each unique TCRbeta CDR3 rearrangement, sequence reads were collapsed and filtered. For each sample, productive Simpson clonality was calculated as the square root of Simpson's diversity index across productive rearrangements. What TCRdb holds here is the immuneACCESS table cut down to in-frame rearrangements. Part of the clones is not present; checked against another copy, under half of the missing clones reflect an unresolved V gene, and the others are unexplained. Clone size and the V and J calls come from that table; the DNA yielded D and trimming. The sample data list 200,000 to 250,000 clones, and around 89% of these were observed just once. The ten largest account for under 4% of the sample.

Counted from cysteine to phenylalanine, this CDR3 has 14 amino acids. Only the CDR3 DNA is retained, 42 bases long and in frame from the first base. Between the V and J ends, shortened by 1 base and 4 bases respectively, the junction contains 10 bases. The germline V gene (reference sequence) yields PRHDT for CDR1 and FYEKMQ for CDR2. Notes on this clone: Its antigen specificity is not known. Base qualities are not at hand, and no much larger clone is one base apart.

The chain couples TRBV13 to TRBJ1-2, with the D gene uncertain. The clonotype originates from a woman aged 18-29 years in a cohort exposed to, infected with or recovered from COVID-19 (not recorded which). The source material was PBMCs or T cells enriched from blood (not recorded which). The CDR3 reads CASSLEAGTYGYTF. The bases are TGTGCCAGCAGCTTAGAGGCGGGAACCTATGGCTACACCTTC. The full variable domain, with segments outside the CDR3 supplied by the reference TRBV13 and TRBJ1-2 proteins, appears as AAGVIQSPRHLIKEKRETATLKCYPIPRHDTVYWYQQGPGQDPQFLISFYEKMQSDKGSIPDRFSAQQFSDYHSELNMSSLELGDSALYFCASSLEAGTYGYTFGSGTRLTVV.